One and the same sample provided the 16 T cell receptor beta chains below, sequenced in a study of shared clonotypes between healthy human individuals. Here immunoSEQ multiplex PCR was the method, and the copy in TCRdb shows in-frame clones only, minus some. The sample shows 950,000 to 1,300,000 clones, about three quarters of them seen only once. The sequenced material came from memory CD4+ T cells sorted from blood. Subset meaning: CD45RA-negative fraction. The receptors come from a man younger than 35 in good health.

The J gene is TRBJ1-6, the V gene TRBV25-1, with no clear D. The length of the CDR3 is 13 residues. Germline CDR1 MGHDK, CDR2 SYGVNS. Trimming stripped 4 bases from V and 7 bases from J, with 8 bases between. The CDR3 loop is CASSVEPNSPLHF. Here the CDR3 DNA reads TGTGCCAGCAGTGTAGAGCCGAATTCACCCCTCCACTTT.

This clone was found many times. The chain recombines TRBV6-5 with TRBJ2-6; D remains ambiguous. This CDR3 region has 13 residues. With 0 bases removed from V and 3 bases from J, the gap between germline ends came to 0 bases. Looked up from germline, CDR1 is MNHEY and CDR2 is SVGAGI. CDR3 nucleotide sequence: TGTGCCAGCAGTTACTCTGGGGCCAACGTCCTGACTTTC. Encoded protein: CASSYSGANVLTF.

This chain joins TRBV6-1 and TRBJ1-5; the match to TRBD1 covers 9 bases. The CDR3 has 15 residues. Per germline, CDR1 MNHNS and CDR2 SASEGT. Trimming at V came to 8 bases and at J to 4 bases, leaving 9 bases not matched to a gene. CDR3 residues: CASVPGQGRNQPQHF. The CDR3 DNA reads TGTGCCAGCGTCCCGGGACAGGGTAGGAATCAGCCCCAGCATTTT.

The chain has TRBV6-6 and TRBJ2-2, with D perhaps assigned TRBD1 or TRBD2 (5 bases each). The V and J ends lost 0 bases and 4 bases respectively, with 12 bases between them. CDR1 and CDR2 from the germline V gene are MNHNY and SVGAGI (reference sequence). The CDR3 is made up of 16 amino acids. In DNA form, the CDR3 reads TGTGCCAGCAGTTACTCACCCGGGACCTTCACCGGGGAGCTGTTTTTT. The encoded protein is CASSYSPGTFTGELFF.

This clone was picked up a small number of times. CDR3 in DNA: TGTGCCAGCAGCGAGAGGACAGGGACCGGCTACACCTTC. Translated, it gives CASSERTGTGYTF. The gene calls are TRBV7-2 and TRBJ1-2; 8 bases fit TRBD1. The germline CDR1 and CDR2 sequences are SGHTA and FQGNSA. The CDR3 runs 13 residues. V shed 5 bases and J 8 bases; nucleotides not matched to a gene: 7. The full variable domain, completed using reference TRBV7-2 and TRBJ1-2, is GAGVSQSPSNKVTEKGKDVELRCDPISGHTALYWYRQSLGQGLEFLIYFQGNSAPDKSGLPSDRFSAERTGGSVSTLTIQRTQQEDSAVYLCASSERTGTGYTFGSGTRLTVV.

The chain employs TRBV5-1 and TRBJ1-3, with 12 bases that match TRBD1. J lost 5 bases, V lost 4 bases, and 7 bases had no gene match. The CDR3 length is 16 residues. Germline CDR1 is SGHRS and CDR2 is YFSETQ. CDR3 sequence: CASSPRGQGARNTIYF. CDR3 DNA: TGCGCCAGCAGCCCCCGGGGACAGGGGGCTAGAAACACCATATATTTT.

This clone has at least ten counts. J is TRBJ2-7 and V is TRBV5-8; 10 positions match TRBD2. V was pared by 2 bases and J by 4 bases, with 6 bases of the junction left unmatched. Germline V gives CDR1 SGHTS, CDR2 YDEGEE. This CDR3 has 15 amino acids. CDR3 nucleotide sequence: TGTGCCAGCAGCTTAAGCGGGAGGGCATTATACGAGCAGTACTTC. As protein: CASSLSGRALYEQYF.

The J gene is TRBJ1-5, the V gene TRBV18; D ambiguous. The CDR3 totals 16 residues. CDR1 is KGHSH and CDR2 is LQKENI in the germline V gene. V lost 2 bases to trimming and J lost 0 bases, with 11 bases between them. The CDR3 DNA is TGTGCCAGCTCACCATCGGCACCTAATAGCAATCAGCCCCAGCATTTT. Translating gives CASSPSAPNSNQPQHF.

The chain carries TRBV11-2 and TRBJ2-3, with no clear D. With 5 bases removed from V and 3 bases from J, the gap between germline ends came to 15 bases. The CDR3 loop spans 15 amino acids. The germline V gene encodes CDR1 SGHAT and CDR2 FQNNGV. CDR3 in DNA: TGTGCCAGCAGCCCGGTGGCAAGAAAGACAGATACGCAGTATTTT. It specifies CASSPVARKTDTQYF.

The rearrangement links TRBV5-1 to TRBJ2-1; D unresolved. The germline gives CDR1 SGHRS, CDR2 YFSETQ. The CDR3 spans 14 residues. V lost 3 bases and J 10 bases, leaving 17 bases between the germline ends. The CDR3 sequence is CASSSTDPSREQFF. The CDR3 DNA follows: TGCGCCAGCAGCTCCACGGACCCGTCAAGAGAGCAGTTCTTC.

This chain uses TRBV30 with TRBJ2-3, with 8 bases lining up with TRBD1. CDR3 size: 13 residues. Per germline, CDR1 GTSNPN and CDR2 SVGIG (reference sequence). V dropped 3 bases and J dropped 4; count of bases not matched to a gene: 3. CDR3 bases: TGTGCCTGGAGCGCAGGGGGCGCAGATACGCAGTATTTT. Translation gives CAWSAGGADTQYF.

The sample holds a few counts of this clone. The genes are TRBV6-6 and TRBJ1-1; no definite D call. The germline V gene encodes CDR1 MNHNY and CDR2 SVGAGI (reference sequence). The CDR3 consists of 13 residues. V dropped 1 base and J dropped 7 bases, with 10 bases sitting between them. Here the CDR3 reads CASSYLGAYEAFF. Written as DNA, the CDR3 is TGTGCCAGCAGTTACTTGGGCGCCTATGAAGCTTTCTTT.

This chain links TRBV7-3 with TRBJ2-1, with 12 bases aligning to TRBD2. Germline lookup yields CDR1 SGHTA and CDR2 FQGTGA. This CDR3 spans 15 amino acids. The ends lost 6 bases at V and 3 bases at J; junction bases unmatched: 3. Here the CDR3 reads CASSRTSGNYNEQFF. CDR3 bases: TGTGCCAGCAGTAGGACTAGCGGGAACTACAATGAGCAGTTCTTC.

This chain uses TRBV7-3 with TRBJ2-2; tentative D call: TRBD1 (5 bases). V was cut by 4 bases and J by 3 bases, with 12 bases left in between. The CDR3 has 15 amino acids. CDR1 and CDR2 (germline): SGHTA, FQGTGA. The CDR3 spells CASSSPLQDTGELFF. As DNA, the CDR3 is TGTGCCAGCAGCTCACCGCTACAGGACACCGGGGAGCTGTTTTTT.

The rearrangement links TRBV30 to TRBJ2-7; either TRBD1 or TRBD2 may fit D (5 bases each). The V gene's germline CDR1 is GTSNPN and CDR2 SVGIG (reference sequence). With 2 bases removed from V and 2 bases from J, the gap between germline ends came to 13 bases. CDR3 length equals 14 residues. In DNA, the CDR3 is TGTGCCTGGAGTCTTCGGGGCCAGCCCTACGAGCAGTACTTC. This codes for CAWSLRGQPYEQYF.

The J gene is TRBJ2-7, the V gene TRBV27; the D gene is possibly TRBD2 (6 bases). V lost 5 bases to trimming and J lost 6 bases, with 14 bases between them. This CDR3 comprises 13 residues. The germline V gene has CDR1 MNHEY and CDR2 SMNVEV (reference sequence). The CDR3 nucleotides read TGTGCCAGCAGTCCCTCGCGGGGTGGCGAGCAGTACTTC. This translates into CASSPSRGGEQYF.